This TCR beta chain was sequenced in a study of T-cell reconstitution after alpha-beta-depleted transplantation in children. Library preparation (for TCRbeta) was performed with unique molecular identifiers. TCRdb re-analysed the PCR reads in MiXCR, keeping a single row per CDR3 protein. The table has roughly 300,000 distinct CDR3 sequences, about 9.4% seen once. This CDR3 comprises 16 residues. Germline V gives CDR1 SGHRS, CDR2 YFSETQ. The junction had 12 bases not matched to a gene; V was cut back by 1 base and J by 8 bases. Many counts were recorded for this clonotype. The receptor comes from a human donor who donated a stem cell graft to a child with acute lymphoblastic leukemia. The sample here was PBMCs from the stem cell graft donor, taken from the stem cell graft. The chain employs TRBV5-1 and TRBJ1-2, with 9 bases matching TRBD1. As DNA, the CDR3 is TGCGCCAGCAGCTTGAGAACCGGGACAGGGATTAGAGGCTACACCTTC. This codes for CASSLRTGTGIRGYTF.